One and the same sample provided the 9 T cell receptor beta chains below, sequenced in a study of OX40 agonist ivuxolimab in advanced cancers. Profiling relied on immunoSEQ multiplex PCR, and the TCRdb table lists in-frame clones only, not all of them. This table holds tens of thousands of clones, about nine tenths found once. The sequences come from CD4+ or CD8+ T cells sorted from blood, collected in a trial of the OX40 agonist ivuxolimab. Every receptor here comes from an adult with an advanced solid tumor such as melanoma, head and neck, liver or kidney cancer.

V is TRBV28 and J is TRBJ1-2, with D unclear. This CDR3 comprises 12 residues. CDR1 and CDR2 (germline): MDHEN, SYDVKM. Deletions cut 5 bases from V and 3 bases from J, with 7 bases between. CDR3 protein: CASSISYYGYTF. DNA for the CDR3: TGTGCCAGCAGTATAAGTTACTATGGCTACACCTTC.

This clone has a single count. This chain links TRBV28 with TRBJ1-5; D ambiguous. V shed 8 bases and J shed 4 bases, with 9 bases lying between them. Per germline, CDR1 MDHEN and CDR2 SYDVKM. The CDR3 length is 12 residues. CDR3 bases: TGTGCCAGCGTGGCAAATAATCAGCCCCAGCATTTT. This gives the protein CASVANNQPQHF.

This sequence joins TRBV11-2 and TRBJ2-7; 9 nucleotides agree with TRBD2. Germline V CDR1 and CDR2: SGHAT, FQNNGV. The CDR3 is 16 amino acids. V lost 0 bases, J lost 5 bases, and 8 bases stayed unmatched. CDR3 in amino acids: CASSLEGGLALNEQYF. The CDR3 nucleotides read TGTGCCAGCAGCTTAGAGGGCGGACTAGCGTTGAACGAGCAGTACTTC. The entire variable domain, with the rest obtained from reference TRBV11-2 and TRBJ2-7, is as follows: EAGVAQSPRYKIIEKRQSVAFWCNPISGHATLYWYQQILGQGPKLLIQFQNNGVVDDSQLPKDRFSAERLKGVDSTLKIQPAKLEDSAVYLCASSLEGGLALNEQYFGPGTRLTVT.

The chain joins TRBV6-5 to TRBJ2-7; 8 bases are a match to TRBD1. The trim removed 6 bases at V and 0 bases at J, leaving 4 bases unmatched. CDR3 length equals 14 residues. Per germline, CDR1 MNHEY and CDR2 SVGAGI. CDR3 protein: CASRITGGSYEQYF. The CDR3 DNA is TGTGCCAGCAGGATAACAGGGGGCTCCTACGAGCAGTACTTC.

The V and J genes are TRBV20-1 and TRBJ2-3, with D unclear. The CDR3 is 11 amino acids. From germline, CDR1 is DFQATT and CDR2 SNEGSKA (reference sequence). V dropped 6 bases and J dropped 4 bases, with 8 bases sitting between them. The CDR3 spells CSAEVADTQYF. CDR3 in DNA: TGCAGTGCCGAAGTGGCAGATACGCAGTATTTT.

The chain has TRBV15 and TRBJ2-7; 10 bases are shared with TRBD2. The CDR3 runs to 13 residues. Germline lookup yields CDR1 LNHNV and CDR2 YYDKDF (reference sequence). The ends lost 6 bases at V and 4 bases at J; junction bases unmatched: 3. The CDR3 DNA is TGTGCCACCAGTAGCGGGAGGATTTACGAGCAGTACTTC. Amino acids: CATSSGRIYEQYF. The full variable domain, with the rest looked up from reference TRBV15 and TRBJ2-7, is DAMVIQNPRYQVTQFGKPVTLSCSQTLNHNVMYWYQQKSSQAPKLLFHYYDKDFNNEADTPDNFQSRRPNTSFCFLDIRSPGLGDTAMYLCATSSGRIYEQYFGPGTRLTVT.

About this clone itself: At one of its ends the junction is not consistent with the germline gene, which may arise from a read error. The chain uses TRBV7-7 and TRBJ2-1; 7 bases are a match to TRBD1. CDR3 length equals 16 residues. The germline V gene encodes CDR1 SSHAT and CDR2 FNYEAQ (reference sequence). The CDR3 DNA is TGTGCTAGCAGCTTAGGCTGGGACAGCTCCTACAATGAGCAGTTCTTC. This translates into CASSLGWDSSYNEQFF.

The chain carries TRBV18 and TRBJ1-5, with 11 bases fitting TRBD1. Trimming removed 3 bases from V and 3 bases from J; junction bases left unmatched: 4. The CDR3 totals 16 residues. CDR1 and CDR2 from the germline V gene are KGHSH and LQKENI. The DNA for the CDR3 is TGTGCCAGCTCACCCGGACAGGGGGCTTACAATCAGCCCCAGCATTTT. Amino acid sequence: CASSPGQGAYNQPQHF.

This chain uses TRBV28 with TRBJ1-2; D uncertain. This CDR3 spans 12 amino acids. The V end lost 2 bases, the J end lost 6 bases, and 7 bases lay between the germline ends. Germline CDR1 reads MDHEN; CDR2 reads SYDVKM. The CDR3: CASSLTADGYTF. Here the CDR3 DNA reads TGTGCCAGCAGTTTAACGGCAGATGGCTACACCTTC.